This TCR beta chain was recovered during a study of blood T cell repertoires in COVID-19. Study summary: Acute-phase and convalescent COVID-19 samples originated in the United States, Italy and Spain. T cells, B-cell-depleted T cells, or PBMCs provided the cDNA or gDNA that served as material.

Germline CDR1 and CDR2: SGDLS and YYNGEE. This CDR3 has 15 amino acids. Trimming left V 0 bases short and J 8 bases short, with 17 bases between. Per the original data handling: Estimates of nucleated cell counts were drawn from the amplification of reference gene primers. Some clones are missing from TCRdb's copy, which holds only in-frame ones; the method was immunoSEQ multiplex PCR. That table supplies the V and J calls and clone size; D and trimming were determined from the DNA. Here the sample spans around 180,000 clones, approximately 85% being singletons. This chain uses TRBV9 with TRBJ1-2; D is perhaps TRBD1 (5 bases). The sample taken for sequencing was peripheral blood. The sequence came from a human donor with active or convalescent COVID-19. The donor label of this sample is uncertain. The CDR3 DNA follows: TGTGCCAGCAGCGTAGCTAGCGGCGGGGCGGGGGGCTACACCTTC. Translation gives CASSVASGGAGGYTF. The complete variable domain, with remaining parts taken from reference TRBV9 and TRBJ1-2, reads DSGVTQTPKHLITATGQRVTLRCSPRSGDLSVYWYQQSLDQGLQFLIQYYNGEERAKGNILERFSAQQFPDLHSELNLSSLELGDSALYFCASSVASGGAGGYTFGSGTRLTVV.